The 20 T cell receptor beta chains reported below all come from one sample, sequenced in a study of T cells after yellow fever vaccination. TCRdb recomputed calls from the 5' RACE reads with MiXCR, one row per CDR3 protein. Of around 350,000 distinct CDR3 sequences listed, roughly 11% are singletons. This specimen was PBMCs, taken on the day of the first yellow fever vaccination. The receptor set was obtained from a man younger than 30 who received the YFV17D yellow fever vaccine.

This clonotype was detected only a few times. The chain links TRBV28 to TRBJ2-5, with D possibly TRBD1 on 6 matching bases. This CDR3 has 15 residues. The V end was cut by 6 bases, the J end by 9 bases, with 23 bases between. The germline V gene encodes CDR1 MDHEN and CDR2 SYDVKM. CDR3 in DNA: TGTGCCAGCAGATTCGGATTCGGACAGTTCTATCCCCAGTACTTC. Protein: CASRFGFGQFYPQYF.

This clonotype was observed a handful of times. The rearrangement joins TRBV6-5 to TRBJ1-2; D perhaps matches TRBD1 (5 bases). The V gene lost 6 bases and the J gene lost 7 bases, with 12 bases spanning the gap. The CDR3 contains 12 residues. Germline-derived CDR1 and CDR2 are MNHEY and SVGAGI. The CDR3 is CASSPGSRGYTF. As DNA, the CDR3 is TGTGCCAGCAGCCCAGGGTCTCGTGGCTACACCTTC.

This clonotype appeared a few times. The V call is TRBV7-9, the J call TRBJ2-3, with D tentatively TRBD2 (5 bases). V lost 7 bases, J lost 3 bases, and 23 bases lay in between. Germline V gene data show CDR1 as SEHNR and CDR2 as FQNEAQ (reference sequence). The CDR3 runs 17 residues. The DNA for the CDR3 is TGTGCCAGCACCCCCACCTTTACTTTAGGAGGAACAGATACGCAGTATTTT. Residues: CASTPTFTLGGTDTQYF.

This clonotype was seen repeatedly, ten times or more. The V and J genes are TRBV5-1 and TRBJ2-5; TRBD1 matches at 12 bases. The CDR3 runs to 15 residues. The germline V gene encodes CDR1 SGHRS and CDR2 YFSETQ. V was pared by 1 base and J by 6 bases, with 4 bases of the junction left unmatched. Here the CDR3 DNA reads TGCGCCAGCAGCTTGAGGGACAGGGGGCGGCAGACCCAGTACTTC. Protein product: CASSLRDRGRQTQYF.

The table lists this clonotype with a few counts. The CDR3 sequence: CASSQDGNGPYEQYV. The DNA for the CDR3 is TGTGCCAGCAGCCAAGATGGGAACGGGCCATACGAGCAGTACGTC. V gene TRBV4-2 combines with J gene TRBJ2-7; D call uncertain. The CDR3 is 15 residues long. Trimming pared 0 bases from V and 4 bases from J, leaving 13 bases between. The germline CDR1 and CDR2 sequences are LGHNA and YNFKEQ.

At least ten counts were recorded for this clonotype. The V gene is TRBV20-1, the J gene TRBJ2-1; 12 bases fit TRBD2. The germline gives CDR1 DFQATT, CDR2 SNEGSKA (reference sequence). V lost 6 bases to trimming and J lost 5 bases; unmatched junction nucleotides: 5. This CDR3 comprises 14 residues. The CDR3 sequence is CSAVLAGGHNEQFF. The CDR3 DNA sequence: TGCAGTGCAGTACTAGCGGGGGGCCACAATGAGCAGTTCTTC.

This clonotype appeared once. The chain uses TRBV19 and TRBJ2-2, with 7 bases lining up with TRBD1. The CDR3 consists of 15 residues. V was pared by 6 bases and J by 1 base, with 5 bases of the junction left unmatched. CDR1 LNHDA and CDR2 SQIVND come from the germline V gene (reference sequence). The CDR3 region has the DNA TGTGCCAGTAGCCACGGGACAGTGAACACCGGGGAGCTGTTTTTT. Translating gives CASSHGTVNTGELFF.

There are a few counts of this clonotype. The genes are TRBV19 and TRBJ1-1; D not certain. Germline loops: CDR1 LNHDA, CDR2 SQIVND (reference sequence). This CDR3 has 14 residues. Trimming pared 3 bases from V and 4 bases from J, leaving 12 bases between. Here the CDR3 reads CASSMNWEGTEAFF. DNA of the CDR3: TGTGCCAGTAGTATGAACTGGGAGGGCACTGAAGCTTTCTTT.

The chain couples TRBV7-2 to TRBJ2-2; 10 bases line up with TRBD2. The CDR3 totals 16 residues. Looked up from germline, CDR1 is SGHTA and CDR2 is FQGNSA. The J segment lost 7 bases and the V segment lost 6 bases, leaving 11 bases of the junction unmatched. The CDR3 reads CASRAPSGGASGELFF. CDR3 nucleotide sequence: TGTGCCAGCAGGGCTCCGAGCGGGGGGGCGAGCGGGGAGCTGTTTTTT.

This clonotype has only a few counts. This sequence joins TRBV28 and TRBJ2-3; 8 nucleotides agree with TRBD2. Germline CDR1 and CDR2: MDHEN and SYDVKM. The CDR3 length is 16 residues. Trimming removed 4 bases from V and 2 bases from J; junction bases left unmatched: 8. The CDR3 spells CASSSPSGGPTDTQYF. CDR3 coding DNA: TGTGCCAGCAGTTCCCCCAGCGGGGGCCCCACAGATACGCAGTATTTT.

This clonotype occurred many times. The rearrangement joins TRBV4-1 to TRBJ1-4, with D unresolved. CDR3 length: 14 amino acids. The germline CDR1 and CDR2 sequences are MGHRA and YSYEKL. The V end was cut by 8 bases, the J end by 0 bases, with 10 bases between. CDR3 DNA: TGCGCCAGCGCCGCGAAATCAACTAATGAAAAACTGTTTTTT. Its translation is CASAAKSTNEKLFF.

This clonotype has only a few counts. The CDR3 DNA follows: TGTGCCGTATTCCAATGGGAGACCCAGTACTTC. This codes for CAVFQWETQYF. The gene calls are TRBV25-1 and TRBJ2-5, with unresolved D. This CDR3 has 11 amino acids. Germline lookup yields CDR1 MGHDK and CDR2 SYGVNS. V lost 11 bases, J lost 5 bases, and 12 bases lay in between.

The V and J genes are TRBV12-3 or TRBV12-4 and TRBJ1-5; D gene ambiguous. V lost 1 base and J 3 bases, leaving 10 bases between the germline ends. The CDR3 is made up of 15 amino acids. The CDR3 here is CASSLGSSTNQPQHF. The CDR3 DNA is TGTGCCAGCAGTTTAGGTAGCAGTACCAATCAGCCCCAGCATTTT.

The J gene is TRBJ2-1, the V gene TRBV7-9; D gene ambiguous. The germline V gene has CDR1 SEHNR and CDR2 FQNEAQ (reference sequence). V lost 6 bases, J lost 5 bases, and 5 bases lay in between. CDR3 length equals 11 residues. For the CDR3, the DNA is TGTGCCAGCAGGGATAACAATGAGCAGTTCTTC. Protein sequence: CASRDNNEQFF.

This clonotype has just a few counts. This chain joins TRBV29-1 and TRBJ2-1; D unresolved. The CDR3 loop spans 11 amino acids. CDR1 is SQVTM, CDR2 ANQGSEA, per germline. Deletions cut 4 bases from V and 5 bases from J, with 6 bases between. CDR3 DNA sequence: TGCAGCGTTGGTGCTCACAATGAGCAGTTCTTC. Encoded protein: CSVGAHNEQFF.

The chain joins TRBV29-1 to TRBJ2-7; 10 bases align to TRBD1. After removal of 6 bases from V and 4 bases from J, the junction contained 9 bases not matched to a gene. The CDR3 sequence is 14 residues long. Germline V gene data show CDR1 as SQVTM and CDR2 as ANQGSEA. CDR3 in DNA: TGCAGCGTCTACGCCGGGACAGGGGAGTACGAGCAGTACTTC. Translation: CSVYAGTGEYEQYF.

The chain is built from TRBV12-3 or TRBV12-4 and TRBJ1-2; perhaps TRBD1 as D (6 bases). There are 13 residues in the CDR3. V lost 6 bases and J lost 5, with 13 bases in between. CDR3 sequence reads: CASSQGQRYGYTF. The CDR3 DNA follows: TGTGCCAGCAGCCAAGGACAGCGTTATGGCTACACCTTC.

The rearrangement uses TRBV3-1 and TRBJ2-7, with unresolved D. The CDR3 is 14 amino acids. Germline loops: CDR1 LGHDT, CDR2 YNNKEL (reference sequence). V was pared by 7 bases and J by 3 bases, with 16 bases between. CDR3: CASTPLRWSYEQYV. In DNA form, the CDR3 reads TGTGCCAGCACCCCCTTGCGCTGGAGCTACGAGCAGTACGTC.

This clonotype was recorded many times. The chain uses TRBV4-3 and TRBJ2-3; 16 nucleotides agree with TRBD2. From germline, CDR1 is LGHNA and CDR2 YSLEER. Trimming removed 0 bases from V and 5 bases from J; junction bases left unmatched: 5. The CDR3 extends over 18 amino acids. CDR3 in DNA: TGCGCCAGCAGCCAAGATTTGGGACTAGCGGGGGGGGGAGATACGCAGTATTTT. It yields the protein CASSQDLGLAGGGDTQYF.

This clonotype was recorded a few times. The chain recombines TRBV6-4 with TRBJ2-7; tentatively, D is TRBD1 or TRBD2 (5 bases each). Trimming took 5 bases from V and 5 from J, leaving 22 bases between them. CDR1 is MRHNA, CDR2 SNTAGT, per germline. This CDR3 has 16 residues. The CDR3 reads CASSSLGRENGDEQYV. CDR3 nucleotide sequence: TGTGCCAGCAGTTCGCTCGGCAGGGAAAACGGGGACGAGCAGTACGTC.